Listed here is a single T cell receptor beta chain. Its matching antigen is unknown. This record comes from a study of T cells in narcolepsy. For the study at large: Patients with NT1 or NT2 and healthy control donors were enrolled. General observations from the study: Autoreactive clone sequences were missing from some blood memory CD4+ repertoires. Same-patient CSF and blood CD4+ T cell clonotypes included HCRT-specific and TRIB2-specific autoreactive ones. Healthy controls reportedly lacked the autoreactive clonotypes serially found in patients' blood.

The data were produced by immunoSEQ multiplex PCR, yet TCRdb's version contains in-frame clones alone and is incomplete. The profile shows about 20,000 clones, less than 90% of them singletons. V lost 7 bases to trimming and J lost 7 bases; unmatched junction nucleotides: 13. CDR3 size: 15 residues. Germline CDR1 SQVTM, CDR2 ANQGSEA. The rearrangement uses TRBV29-1 and TRBJ2-5, with 12 bases lining up with TRBD2. This clonotype originated in a human donor in good health. The sequenced sample consisted of memory (CD45RA-) CD4+ T cells from blood. The CDR3 sequence is CSATSGGGQGGTQYF. CDR3 bases: TGCAGCGCGACTAGCGGGGGCGGCCAGGGAGGGACCCAGTACTTC.